The T cell receptor (beta chain) under discussion was sequenced for a study of blood T cells in healthy people across ages. Germline assignment: CDR1 SGHKS and CDR2 YYEKEE (reference sequence). This CDR3 is 16 amino acids long. Next came a second PCR, run for about 7 to 12 cycles, which used a sample-barcoded 5' primer along with a J-beta primer mix. TCRdb recomputed calls from the 5' RACE reads with MiXCR, one row per CDR3 protein. Among hundreds of thousands of distinct CDR3 sequences listed, 25% to 35% were seen once. Each sample used at least 6.5 million PBMCs. Samples each had at least 5 micrograms of total RNA extracted. This sample also belongs to another study, concerning T cells of mothers and their children. That publication notes: Sequencing returned over 9 million TCR beta CDR3 reads per mother and about 3 million per child.

Source material: blood. This receptor was obtained from a boy younger than 10 in good health. The chain links TRBV5-5 to TRBJ2-5; TRBD1 agrees at 11 bases. The end of the DNA aligns better with TRBJ2-1, so the J call may be wrong. The CDR3 reads CASSFRPDRGLDEQFF. CDR3 in DNA: TGTGCCAGCAGCTTCCGCCCGGACAGGGGGCTGGATGAGCAGTTCTTC.